A selection of T cell receptor beta chains follows, all from one sample in a study of T cell responses to AZD1222 COVID-19 vaccine. Repertoires were generated with immunoSEQ multiplex PCR, while TCRdb's copy carries only in-frame clones and drops some. The sample has under 250,000 clones, 93% seen once. This specimen consisted of peripheral blood, obtained on day 0 of MenACWY control vaccination. The receptor set was obtained from an adult in good health. Both conserved end residues are part of each CDR3. Fields, in order: clone size, V gene, J gene, D gene, CDR3 protein, CDR3 DNA. D genes are given only for firm matches. Clone size is not always given. Where it is, it says once, few, many or a class for expanded clones.

-,TRBV7-9,TRBJ1-6,-,CASSLETGNSPLHF,TGTGCCAGCAGCCTAGAGACGGGAAATTCACCCCTCCACTTT
-,TRBV7-2,TRBJ1-6,TRBD1,CASSPTPPGQSYNSPLHF,TGTGCCAGCAGCCCAACACCTCCGGGACAGAGTTATAATTCACCCCTCCACTTT
-,TRBV6-5,TRBJ1-1,TRBD1,CASRGPGQLNTEAFF,TGTGCCAGCAGAGGGCCGGGACAGTTGAACACTGAAGCTTTCTTT
-,TRBV5-1,TRBJ2-1,TRBD1,CASSLVAGQGFYNEQFF,TGCGCCAGCAGCTTGGTCGCGGGACAGGGGTTCTACAATGAGCAGTTCTTC
-,TRBV7-2,TRBJ2-3,-,CASSFNRADTQYF,TGTGCCAGCAGCTTCAACCGGGCAGATACGCAGTATTTT
-,TRBV5-1,TRBJ1-3,-,CASSLAAGRSGNTIYF,TGCGCCAGCAGCTTGGCTGCAGGGAGGTCTGGAAACACCATATATTTT
-,TRBV9,TRBJ2-1,TRBD2,CASSPQPSGVLSEQFF,TGTGCCAGCAGCCCCCAGCCTAGCGGCGTCCTTAGTGAGCAGTTCTTC
few,TRBV5-1,TRBJ1-4,-,CASSLSGVEEKLFF,TGCGCCAGCAGCTTGTCTGGGGTGGAGGAAAAACTGTTTTTT
once,TRBV3-1/TRBV3-2,TRBJ2-2,TRBD2,CASSQALLAAGELFF,TGTGCCAGCAGCCAAGCTCTCCTAGCGGCCGGGGAGCTGTTTTTT
-,TRBV25-1,TRBJ2-3,TRBD2,CASSELLAGKSSTDTQYF,TGTGCCAGCAGTGAATTGTTAGCGGGGAAGTCTAGCACAGATACGCAGTATTTT
-,TRBV4-2,TRBJ1-1,-,CASSQGQVENTEAFF,TGTGCCAGCAGCCAAGGACAGGTAGAGAACACTGAAGCTTTCTTT
-,TRBV10-3,TRBJ1-5,TRBD1,CAISEGTGTNQPQHF,TGTGCCATCAGTGAAGGGACAGGGACCAATCAGCCCCAGCATTTT
-,TRBV5-1,TRBJ1-3,-,CASSLDLSSGNTIYF,TGCGCCAGCAGCTTAGATTTGTCTTCTGGAAACACCATATATTTT
-,TRBV12-5,TRBJ1-2,-,CASGLSFTNYGYTF,TGTGCTAGTGGTTTGTCCTTTACTAACTATGGCTACACCTTC
-,TRBV5-1,TRBJ2-1,TRBD2,CASSRGEAPEYNEQFF,TGCGCCAGCTCCCGGGGGGAAGCCCCAGAGTACAATGAGCAGTTCTTC
-,TRBV29-1,TRBJ1-5,-,CSVVVGADQPQHF,TGCAGCGTTGTGGTAGGGGCCGATCAGCCCCAGCATTTT
-,TRBV19,TRBJ2-4,-,CASSMGRPQAKNIQYF,TGTGCCAGTAGTATGGGGCGGCCACAAGCCAAAAACATTCAGTACTTC
-,TRBV18,TRBJ1-1,-,CASSPPAVRNTEAFF,TGTGCCAGCTCACCACCGGCGGTACGCAACACTGAAGCTTTCTTT
-,TRBV9,TRBJ1-2,-,CASSGGKGGYTF,TGTGCCAGCAGCGGGGGAAAGGGAGGCTACACCTTC
-,TRBV5-1,TRBJ2-2,-,CASSARGSANTGELFF,TGCGCCAGCAGCGCCCGGGGGTCAGCGAACACCGGGGAGCTGTTTTTT
-,TRBV5-8,TRBJ1-1,-,CASSSGHPLKNTEAFF,TGTGCCAGCAGCTCGGGACATCCCTTGAAGAACACTGAAGCTTTCTTT
-,TRBV7-8,TRBJ1-3,-,CASSSAVFSGNTIYF,TGTGCCAGCAGCTCTGCGGTCTTCTCTGGAAACACCATATATTTT
once,TRBV11-3,TRBJ1-1,-,CASSLSLVAEAFF,TGTGCCAGCAGCCTTTCCTTAGTGGCTGAAGCTTTCTTT
-,TRBV7-9,TRBJ1-2,TRBD1,CASIPTDRSYTF,TGTGCCAGCATCCCGACGGACAGGAGCTACACCTTC
-,TRBV15,TRBJ1-6,-,CATSRDVGGSPLHF,TGTGCCACCAGCAGAGATGTGGGGGGTTCACCCCTCCACTTT
once,TRBV4-2,TRBJ2-1,TRBD1,CASSHPRGSAANIMQFF,TGTGCCAGCAGCCACCCCAGGGGGTCGGCAGCCAATATAATGCAGTTCTTC
-,TRBV12-3/TRBV12-4,TRBJ2-3,-,CASSTGTDTQYF,TGTGCCAGCAGTACCGGGACAGATACGCAGTATTTT
few,TRBV19,TRBJ1-1,-,CASSPIQGTKNTEAFF,TGTGCCAGTAGTCCTATCCAGGGCACGAAGAACACTGAAGCTTTCTTT
once,TRBV5-1,TRBJ2-3,-,CASSLGAAGSTDTQYF,TGCGCCAGCAGCTTGGGAGCGGCTGGAAGCACAGATACGCAGTATTTT
-,TRBV2,TRBJ1-2,-,CASMGGMALYGYTF,TGTGCCAGCATGGGGGGGATGGCCCTCTATGGCTACACCTTC
once,TRBV6-5,TRBJ2-7,-,CASSLTTHNYEQYF,TGTGCCAGCAGTCTCACAACCCACAACTACGAGCAGTACTTC
-,TRBV1,TRBJ2-7,-,CTSSLTLDRGRRSGMFYEQYF,TGCACCAGCAGCCTCACTTTAGACAGGGGGCGGCGATCGGGTATGTTCTACGAGCAGTACTTC
-,TRBV9,TRBJ1-3,-,CASSVAPSSALSGNTIYF,TGTGCCAGCAGCGTAGCCCCTTCTTCCGCCCTCTCTGGAAACACCATATATTTT
once,TRBV27,TRBJ1-3,-,CATMGGRAGNTIYF,TGTGCCACCATGGGGGGCAGGGCTGGAAACACCATATATTTT
-,TRBV18,TRBJ2-7,TRBD2,CASSTGLADQGF,TGTGCCAGCTCAACCGGACTAGCCGACCAGGGGTTC
-,TRBV5-1,TRBJ1-1,-,CASSIDRGNTEAFF,TGCGCCAGCAGCATCGACAGAGGGAACACTGAAGCTTTCTTT
-,TRBV19,TRBJ2-3,-,CASTRPSTDTQYF,TGTGCCAGCACCCGGCCGAGCACAGATACGCAGTATTTT
once,TRBV18,TRBJ2-1,TRBD1,CASSPGQGSYNEQFF,TGTGCCAGCTCACCGGGACAGGGCTCCTACAATGAGCAGTTCTTC
-,TRBV28,TRBJ1-1,TRBD1,CASSFLDREAFF,TGTGCCAGCAGTTTCCTCGACAGGGAGGCTTTCTTT
-,TRBV3-1/TRBV3-2,TRBJ2-2,TRBD1,CASSPDSGTAPTGELFF,TGTGCCAGCAGTCCGGATTCCGGGACAGCCCCCACCGGGGAGCTGTTTTTT
once,TRBV30,TRBJ2-1,-,CAFVSGEQFF,TGTGCCTTCGTCTCAGGTGAGCAGTTCTTC
-,TRBV7-8,TRBJ1-1,-,CASSSLGRGTEAFF,TGTGCCAGCAGCTCTCTGGGACGGGGGACTGAAGCTTTCTTT
-,TRBV7-2,TRBJ2-2,TRBD2,CASRPGLAGGELFF,TGTGCCAGCAGACCGGGACTAGCCGGCGGGGAGCTGTTTTTT
-,TRBV28,TRBJ1-2,TRBD1,CASSLGTGNLNGYTF,TGTGCCAGCAGTCTAGGGACAGGGAACTTAAATGGCTACACCTTC
once,TRBV19,TRBJ1-2,-,CASSSNWVSGYTF,TGTGCCAGTAGTTCTAATTGGGTCTCTGGCTACACCTTC
once,TRBV4-3,TRBJ2-7,-,CASSPARTPGYEQYF,TGCGCCAGCAGCCCAGCCCGGACGCCAGGCTACGAGCAGTACTTC
-,TRBV19,TRBJ1-5,TRBD1,CASSVDRGVGQPQHF,TGTGCCAGTAGTGTCGACAGGGGTGTAGGACAGCCCCAGCATTTT